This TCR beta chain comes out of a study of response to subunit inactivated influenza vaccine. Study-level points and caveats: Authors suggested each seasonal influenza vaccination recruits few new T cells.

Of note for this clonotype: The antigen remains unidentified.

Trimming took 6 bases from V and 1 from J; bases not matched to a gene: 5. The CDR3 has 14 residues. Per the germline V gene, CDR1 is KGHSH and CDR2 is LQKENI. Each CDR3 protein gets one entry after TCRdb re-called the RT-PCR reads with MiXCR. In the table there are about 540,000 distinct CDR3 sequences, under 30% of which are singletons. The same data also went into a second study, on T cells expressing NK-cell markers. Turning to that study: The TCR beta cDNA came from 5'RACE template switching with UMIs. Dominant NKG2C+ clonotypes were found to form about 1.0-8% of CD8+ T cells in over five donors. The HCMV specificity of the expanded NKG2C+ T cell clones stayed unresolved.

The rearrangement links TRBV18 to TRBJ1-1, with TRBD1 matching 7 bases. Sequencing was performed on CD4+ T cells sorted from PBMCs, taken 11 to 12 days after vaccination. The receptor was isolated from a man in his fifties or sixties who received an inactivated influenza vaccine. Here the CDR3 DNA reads TGTGCCAGCTCGTCCCGGGACAGGAACACTGAAGCTTTCTTT. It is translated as CASSSRDRNTEAFF.